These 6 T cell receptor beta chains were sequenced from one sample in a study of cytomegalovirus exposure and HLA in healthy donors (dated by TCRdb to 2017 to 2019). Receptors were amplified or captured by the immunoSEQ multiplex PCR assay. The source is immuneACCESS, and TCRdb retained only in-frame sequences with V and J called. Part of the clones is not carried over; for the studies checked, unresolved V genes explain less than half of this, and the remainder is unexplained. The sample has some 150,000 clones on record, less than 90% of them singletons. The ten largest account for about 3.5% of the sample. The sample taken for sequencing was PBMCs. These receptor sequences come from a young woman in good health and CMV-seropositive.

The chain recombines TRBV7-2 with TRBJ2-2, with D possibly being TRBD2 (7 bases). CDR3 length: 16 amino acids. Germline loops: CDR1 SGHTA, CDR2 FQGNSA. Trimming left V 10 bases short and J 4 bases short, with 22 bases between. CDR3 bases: TGTGCCACACACCCGGGGGGCGTAGGTCCCACCGGGGAGCTGTTTTTT. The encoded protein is CATHPGGVGPTGELFF.

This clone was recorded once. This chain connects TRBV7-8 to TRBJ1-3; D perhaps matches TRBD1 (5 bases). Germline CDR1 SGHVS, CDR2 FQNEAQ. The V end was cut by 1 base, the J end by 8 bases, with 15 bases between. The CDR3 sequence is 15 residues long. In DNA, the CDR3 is TGTGCCAGCAGCTTAGTGGCGGGACTCGGAGACACCATATATTTT. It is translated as CASSLVAGLGDTIYF. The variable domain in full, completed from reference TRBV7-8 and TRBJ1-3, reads GAGVSQSPRYKVAKRGQDVALRCDPISGHVSLFWYQQALGQGPEFLTYFQNEAQLDKSGLPSDRFFAERPEGSVSTLKIQRTQQEDSAVYLCASSLVAGLGDTIYFGEGSWLTVV.

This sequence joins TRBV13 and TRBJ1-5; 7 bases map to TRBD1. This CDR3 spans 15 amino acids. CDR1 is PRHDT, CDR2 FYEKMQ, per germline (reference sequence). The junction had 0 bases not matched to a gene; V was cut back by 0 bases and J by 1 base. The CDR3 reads CASSLGRGSNQPQHF. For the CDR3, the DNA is TGTGCCAGCAGCTTAGGCAGGGGGAGCAATCAGCCCCAGCATTTT.

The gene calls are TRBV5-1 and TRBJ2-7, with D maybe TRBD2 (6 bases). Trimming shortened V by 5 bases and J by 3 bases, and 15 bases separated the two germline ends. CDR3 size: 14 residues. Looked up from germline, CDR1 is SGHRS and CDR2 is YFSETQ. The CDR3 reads CASSSGTPVYEQYF. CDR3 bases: TGCGCCAGCAGTTCCGGGACTCCTGTCTACGAGCAGTACTTC. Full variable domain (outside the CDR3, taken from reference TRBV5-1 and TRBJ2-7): KAGVTQTPRYLIKTRGQQVTLSCSPISGHRSVSWYQQTPGQGLQFLFEYFSETQRNKGNFPGRFSGRQFSNSRSEMNVSTLELGDSALYLCASSSGTPVYEQYFGPGTRLTVT.

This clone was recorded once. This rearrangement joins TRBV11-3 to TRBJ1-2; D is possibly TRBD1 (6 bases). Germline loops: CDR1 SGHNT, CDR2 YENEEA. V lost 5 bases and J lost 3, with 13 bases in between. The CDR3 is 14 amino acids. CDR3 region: CASSTHSGDYGYTF. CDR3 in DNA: TGTGCCAGCAGCACCCATTCAGGGGACTATGGCTACACCTTC.

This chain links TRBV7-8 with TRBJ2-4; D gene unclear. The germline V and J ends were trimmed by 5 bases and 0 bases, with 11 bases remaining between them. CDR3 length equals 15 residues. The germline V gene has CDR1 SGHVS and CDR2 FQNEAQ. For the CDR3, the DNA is TGTGCCAGCAGCACCCTAGTACTAGCCAAAAACATTCAGTACTTC. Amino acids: CASSTLVLAKNIQYF.